The present T cell receptor beta chain was sequenced within a study of blood T cell repertoires in COVID-19. Data came from immunoSEQ multiplex PCR; TCRdb stores just in-frame clones and leaves some out. This table has 310,000 or so clones, 70% to 90% appearing once. The ends lost 5 bases at V and 3 bases at J; junction bases unmatched: 5. CDR3 length: 14 amino acids. CDR1 and CDR2 (germline): KGHSH, LQKENI. J is TRBJ2-7 and V is TRBV18; TRBD1 aligns across 9 bases. The clonotype comes from a young man who had recovered from COVID-19. Sequencing was done on a sample of peripheral blood. The CDR3 protein is CASSTGQGFYEQYF. Here the CDR3 DNA reads TGTGCCAGCTCAACGGGACAGGGTTTCTACGAGCAGTACTTC.